This T cell receptor beta chain is drawn from a study of PD-L1 blockade in urothelial cancer. Study context: Atezolizumab 1,200 mg was given intravenously every 3 weeks, starting 2014. Males with bladder-origin urothelial cancer made up about 90% of the 29 patients. The median T cell count in blood samples was about 140,000.

Time point described: peripheral blood 6 weeks after treatment start. CDR3 length: 17 residues. Germline V gives CDR1 SGHTA, CDR2 FQGNSA. Trimming at V came to 5 bases and at J to 3 bases, leaving 10 bases not matched to a gene. Templates that were synthetic TCR analogs were spiked into each PCR. Repertoires were generated with immunoSEQ multiplex PCR, while TCRdb's copy carries only in-frame clones and drops some. This sample has about 91,000 clones; over 80% occur once, and the top ten carry under 10%. The clonotype was recovered from a man in his sixties or seventies with urothelial cancer. This chain uses TRBV7-2 with TRBJ2-7, with 13 bases that match TRBD2. The sample in question was PBMCs, obtained around atezolizumab (anti-PD-L1) treatment. In nucleotides, the CDR3 is TGTGCCAGCAGCCAAGGGACTAGCGGGATCTGGGGCTACGAGCAGTACTTC. Protein: CASSQGTSGIWGYEQYF.